This T cell receptor beta chain came from a study of blood T cells in healthy people across ages. Findings and caveats of the study: Whereas aged donors had fewer naive CD4+ cells, long-lived donors had more of them and higher diversity.

Points on this clonotype: The target antigen is unknown.

A second roughly 6 to 12 cycle PCR used barcoded and J-beta primers. TCRdb called the 5' RACE reads again in MiXCR, with one record for every CDR3 protein. The table lists some 290,000 distinct CDR3 sequences, roughly 26% of them singletons. Healthy individuals of Caucasian origin from Russia, aged about 6 to 100, served as donors. Extraction of total RNA produced a minimum of 6 micrograms from each sample. The specimen was blood. The sequence derives from a woman aged 70 to 79 in good health.

As DNA, the CDR3 is TGCGCCAGCAGCTCGGGGACTAGCGGGAGTTCTGAGCAGTTCTTC. Encoded protein: CASSSGTSGSSEQFF. The chain has TRBV5-1 and TRBJ2-5, with 14 nucleotides matching TRBD2. Judging by the DNA end, TRBJ2-1 fits better; the J call may be wrong. The germline V gene has CDR1 SGHRS and CDR2 YFSETQ. This CDR3 comprises 15 residues.